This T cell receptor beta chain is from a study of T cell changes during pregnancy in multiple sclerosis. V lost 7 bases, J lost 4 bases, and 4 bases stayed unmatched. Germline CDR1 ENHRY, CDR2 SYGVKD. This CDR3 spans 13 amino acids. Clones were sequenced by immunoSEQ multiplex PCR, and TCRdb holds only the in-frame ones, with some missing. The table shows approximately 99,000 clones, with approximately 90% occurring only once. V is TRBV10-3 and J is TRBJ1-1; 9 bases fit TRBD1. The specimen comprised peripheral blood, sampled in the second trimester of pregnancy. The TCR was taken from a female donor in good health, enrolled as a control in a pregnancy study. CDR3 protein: CAIMRQGGTEAFF. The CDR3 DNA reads TGTGCCATCATGAGACAGGGGGGCACTGAAGCTTTCTTT.